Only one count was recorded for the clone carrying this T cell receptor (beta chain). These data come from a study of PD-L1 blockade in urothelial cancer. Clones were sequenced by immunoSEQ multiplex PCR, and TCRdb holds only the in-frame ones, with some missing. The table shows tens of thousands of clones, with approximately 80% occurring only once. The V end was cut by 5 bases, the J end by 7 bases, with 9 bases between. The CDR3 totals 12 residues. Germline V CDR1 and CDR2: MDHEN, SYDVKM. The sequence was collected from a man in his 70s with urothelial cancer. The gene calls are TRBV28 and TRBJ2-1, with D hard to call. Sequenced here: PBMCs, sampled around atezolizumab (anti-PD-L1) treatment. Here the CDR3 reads CASSPSRNEQFF. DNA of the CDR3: TGTGCCAGCAGTCCCTCTAGAAATGAGCAGTTCTTC.